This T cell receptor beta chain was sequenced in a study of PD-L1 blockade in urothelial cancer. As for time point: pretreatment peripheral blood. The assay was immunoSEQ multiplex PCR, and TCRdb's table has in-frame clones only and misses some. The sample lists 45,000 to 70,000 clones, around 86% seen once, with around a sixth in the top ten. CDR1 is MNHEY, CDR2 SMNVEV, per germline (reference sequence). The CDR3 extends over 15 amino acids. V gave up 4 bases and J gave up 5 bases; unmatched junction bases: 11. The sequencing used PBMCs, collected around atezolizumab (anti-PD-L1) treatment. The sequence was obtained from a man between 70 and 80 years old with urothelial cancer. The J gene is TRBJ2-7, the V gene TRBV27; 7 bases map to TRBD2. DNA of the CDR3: TGTGCCAGCAGTTGGGGGAGGGCCTCTTGGGACGAGCAGTACTTC. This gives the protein CASSWGRASWDEQYF.